This T cell receptor (beta chain) was found in a study of cytomegalovirus exposure and HLA in healthy donors. About the study: Out of approximately 400 genotyped donors, roughly 83% belonged to the Caucasian-associated ancestry cluster.

The PCR contained 60 Vbeta and 13 Jbeta primers. Profiling relied on immunoSEQ multiplex PCR, and the TCRdb table lists in-frame clones only, not all of them. The table for this sample gives about 160,000 clones. V lost 2 bases to trimming and J lost 6 bases; unmatched junction nucleotides: 7. CDR3 length equals 15 residues. The germline V gene encodes CDR1 SGHRS and CDR2 YFSETQ. This TCR was recovered from a woman aged 55-69 years in good health and CMV-seronegative. This chain joins TRBV5-1 and TRBJ2-1; the match to TRBD2 covers 8 bases. Sequencing was carried out using PBMCs. The CDR3 DNA is TGCGCCAGCAGCTTCCTAGCGGGTGGACCCAATGAGCAGTTCTTC. It specifies CASSFLAGGPNEQFF. Combining the CDR3 with reference TRBV5-1 and TRBJ2-1 gives the whole variable domain KAGVTQTPRYLIKTRGQQVTLSCSPISGHRSVSWYQQTPGQGLQFLFEYFSETQRNKGNFPGRFSGRQFSNSRSEMNVSTLELGDSALYLCASSFLAGGPNEQFFGPGTRLTVL.